A single sample is the source of the 19 T cell receptor beta chains below, sequenced in a study of shared clonotypes between healthy human individuals. Clones were sequenced by immunoSEQ multiplex PCR, and TCRdb holds only the in-frame ones, with some missing. The sample has over a million clones, around 98% seen once. Sequencing used naive CD4+ T cells sorted from blood. Stated subset: CD45RA+ positively selected. These receptor sequences come from a man aged 30-40 years in good health.

On this clone itself: This sample also contains other DNA sequences that code for the same CDR3. The rearrangement joins TRBV5-1 to TRBJ1-2, with D tentatively TRBD1 (5 bases). The CDR3 has 14 amino acids. Germline loops: CDR1 SGHRS, CDR2 YFSETQ. V gave up 0 bases and J gave up 2 bases, with 8 bases separating them. The CDR3 is CASSLGGQNYGYTF. CDR3 DNA: TGCGCCAGCAGCTTGGGGGGCCAGAACTATGGCTACACCTTC.

This rearrangement joins TRBV7-9 to TRBJ2-1; D might be TRBD1 (7 bases). CDR1 is SEHNR, CDR2 FQNEAQ, per germline (reference sequence). This CDR3 spans 13 amino acids. The ends were cut back, 8 bases at V and 6 bases at J, with 14 bases in the middle. CDR3 sequence: CASSRGDSNEQFF. The CDR3 DNA sequence: TGTGCCAGCTCAAGGGGGGACAGCAATGAGCAGTTCTTC.

This clone appeared once. The V call is TRBV18, the J call TRBJ1-1; D not resolved. The CDR3 loop spans 16 amino acids. Trimming removed 4 bases at V and 4 bases at J, with 19 bases between. The germline CDR1 and CDR2 sequences are KGHSH and LQKENI. The CDR3: CASSQVVGPLPTEAFF. The CDR3 nucleotides read TGTGCCAGCTCACAAGTAGTCGGACCCCTCCCCACTGAAGCTTTCTTT.

The CDR3: CASSPLHEYNTGELFF. As DNA, the CDR3 is TGTGCCAGCTCACCACTGCACGAGTATAACACCGGGGAGCTGTTTTTT. The genes are TRBV18 and TRBJ2-2; D remains ambiguous. This CDR3 contains 16 residues. V shed 1 base and J shed 2 bases, with 11 bases lying between them. Germline V gene sequence: CDR1 KGHSH, CDR2 LQKENI.

This chain links TRBV9 with TRBJ2-1, with D perhaps matching TRBD2 (7 bases). Germline V gene sequence: CDR1 SGDLS, CDR2 YYNGEE. This CDR3 has 16 amino acids. Trimming left V 4 bases short and J 7 bases short, with 21 bases between. CDR3 sequence reads: CASSLPGGQQLNEQFF. The CDR3 DNA reads TGTGCCAGCAGCCTCCCCGGGGGGCAGCAACTGAATGAGCAGTTCTTC.

The V gene is TRBV7-9, the J gene TRBJ2-5; D might be TRBD2 (5 bases). CDR1 is SEHNR and CDR2 is FQNEAQ in the germline V gene (reference sequence). Between the trimmed V and J ends, which lost 5 bases and 7 bases, there was a span of 20 bases. This CDR3 spans 15 amino acids. The CDR3 region has the DNA TGTGCCAGCAGCAGTAGAGGGTCAAGGCAGGCGACCCAGTACTTC. Its translation is CASSSRGSRQATQYF.

The rearrangement joins TRBV9 to TRBJ1-1; D not certain. The ends were cut back, 4 bases at V and 0 bases at J, with 7 bases in the middle. This CDR3 is built from 13 residues. Germline CDR1 SGDLS, CDR2 YYNGEE. The CDR3 region has the DNA TGTGCCAGCAGCCAAATATTGAACACTGAAGCTTTCTTT. Translation gives CASSQILNTEAFF.

The chain carries TRBV7-2 and TRBJ2-7, with a tentative D call TRBD1 (6 bases). The length of the CDR3 is 14 residues. Trimming pared 5 bases from V and 4 bases from J, leaving 15 bases between. Germline CDR1 is SGHTA and CDR2 is FQGNSA. CDR3 sequence (DNA): TGTGCCAGCAGCCTCCCTCGACAGGTATACGAGCAGTACTTC. Protein: CASSLPRQVYEQYF.

The V and J genes are TRBV7-9 and TRBJ2-7; no definite D call. Trimming pared 5 bases from V and 2 bases from J, leaving 7 bases between. CDR1 and CDR2 (germline): SEHNR, FQNEAQ (reference sequence). The CDR3 totals 12 residues. CDR3: CASSEIPYEQYF. The CDR3 nucleotides read TGTGCCAGCAGCGAAATCCCCTACGAGCAGTACTTC.

The sample holds one count of this clone. The chain joins TRBV2 to TRBJ2-2, with 7 bases identical to TRBD1. Trimming at V came to 9 bases and at J to 4 bases, leaving 11 bases not matched to a gene. The CDR3 is made up of 15 amino acids. Germline CDR1 reads SNHLY; CDR2 reads FYNNEI. Here the CDR3 DNA reads TGTGCCAGGAGACTCCGGGACAGAGGCACCGGGGAGCTGTTTTTT. This encodes CARRLRDRGTGELFF.

V and J are TRBV7-8 and TRBJ2-1, with TRBD2 identical over 9 bases. Germline V gene data show CDR1 as SGHVS and CDR2 as FQNEAQ. CDR3 length equals 19 residues. V was pared by 5 bases and J by 1 base, with 15 bases of the junction left unmatched. The CDR3 is CASSLPSGILRRSYNEQFF. The CDR3 DNA sequence: TGTGCCAGCAGCCTCCCTAGCGGGATTCTCCGACGGTCCTACAATGAGCAGTTCTTC.

The chain carries TRBV5-1 and TRBJ1-2; possible D gene TRBD1, 5 bases. Germline loops: CDR1 SGHRS, CDR2 YFSETQ. The CDR3 extends over 14 amino acids. Trimming pared 3 bases from V and 5 bases from J, leaving 14 bases between. CDR3 bases: TGCGCCAGCAGCTCCGCGGTAGGGACTTATGGCTACACCTTC. Translating it yields CASSSAVGTYGYTF.

This clone was recorded once. This rearrangement joins TRBV7-8 to TRBJ1-2, with D uncertain. Germline lookup yields CDR1 SGHVS and CDR2 FQNEAQ. This CDR3 is 15 amino acids long. Trimming removed 2 bases from V and 4 bases from J, with 14 bases in between. The CDR3 nucleotides are TGTGCCAGCAGCTTATTCGGGGATGGGCTCTATGGCTACACCTTC. Protein product: CASSLFGDGLYGYTF.

The J gene is TRBJ2-4, the V gene TRBV11-2; D gene uncertain. This CDR3 spans 14 amino acids. V lost 0 bases to trimming and J lost 6 bases, with 9 bases between them. Germline V gives CDR1 SGHAT, CDR2 FQNNGV. CDR3 nucleotide sequence: TGTGCCAGCAGCTTAGAGAATCCCAGAAACATTCAGTACTTC. Residues: CASSLENPRNIQYF. Based on the CDR3 plus reference TRBV11-2 and TRBJ2-4, the full variable domain is EAGVAQSPRYKIIEKRQSVAFWCNPISGHATLYWYQQILGQGPKLLIQFQNNGVVDDSQLPKDRFSAERLKGVDSTLKIQPAKLEDSAVYLCASSLENPRNIQYFGAGTRLSVL.

The chain carries TRBV4-2 and TRBJ2-3; 9 nucleotides align to TRBD1. From germline, CDR1 is LGHNA and CDR2 YNFKEQ. V was pared by 0 bases and J by 2 bases, with 3 bases of the junction left unmatched. CDR3 size: 16 residues. In nucleotides, the CDR3 is TGTGCCAGCAGCCAAGATGGGGACAGGGCCACAGATACGCAGTATTTT. Residues: CASSQDGDRATDTQYF.

The rearrangement uses TRBV7-3 and TRBJ1-4, with D unresolved. The CDR3 loop spans 13 amino acids. Trimming pared 0 bases from V and 8 bases from J, leaving 7 bases between. Germline V gives CDR1 SGHTA, CDR2 FQGTGA. For the CDR3, the DNA is TGTGCCAGCAGCTTAACTCTGGGGGAAAAACTGTTTTTT. This translates into CASSLTLGEKLFF.

The chain recombines TRBV7-8 with TRBJ2-7, with a possible D match to TRBD1 (5 bases). V was trimmed by 3 bases and J by 5 bases, leaving 11 bases between them. Germline-derived CDR1 and CDR2 are SGHVS and FQNEAQ. The CDR3 is made up of 13 amino acids. CDR3 DNA sequence: TGTGCCAGCAGCTTTGCAGGGATCAACGAGCAGTACTTC. Amino acid sequence: CASSFAGINEQYF.

The rearrangement links TRBV6-6 to TRBJ2-3; 9 nucleotides align to TRBD1. V dropped 10 bases and J dropped 8; count of bases not matched to a gene: 19. Looked up from germline, CDR1 is MNHNY and CDR2 is SVGAGI (reference sequence). This CDR3 comprises 16 residues. This chain's CDR3 is CATLAGPQGALGTQYF. CDR3 nucleotides: TGTGCCACCTTGGCCGGACCACAGGGGGCCTTGGGTACGCAGTATTTT.

The J gene is TRBJ1-5, the V gene TRBV7-8; D gene unclear. Germline CDR1 SGHVS, CDR2 FQNEAQ. V was shortened by 1 base and J by 0 bases, with 10 bases between the two germline ends. The CDR3 loop spans 16 amino acids. The CDR3 region has the DNA TGTGCCAGCAGCTTAGTGGCACGACTTAGCAATCAGCCCCAGCATTTT. Translation gives CASSLVARLSNQPQHF.